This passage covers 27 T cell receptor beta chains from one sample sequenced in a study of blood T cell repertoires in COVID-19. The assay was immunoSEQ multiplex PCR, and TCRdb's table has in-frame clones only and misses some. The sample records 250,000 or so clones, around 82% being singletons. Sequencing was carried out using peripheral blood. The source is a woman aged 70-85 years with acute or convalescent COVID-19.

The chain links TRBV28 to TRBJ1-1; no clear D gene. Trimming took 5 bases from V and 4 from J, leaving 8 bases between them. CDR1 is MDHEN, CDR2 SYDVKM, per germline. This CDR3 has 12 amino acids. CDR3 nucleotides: TGTGCCAGCAGTCCCCCAGGCACTGAAGCTTTCTTT. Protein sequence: CASSPPGTEAFF.

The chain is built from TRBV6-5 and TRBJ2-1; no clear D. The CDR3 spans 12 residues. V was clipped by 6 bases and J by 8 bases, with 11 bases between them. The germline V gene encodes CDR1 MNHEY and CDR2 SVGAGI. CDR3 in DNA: TGTGCCAGCAGCGGTTATTCGGATGAGCAGTTCTTC. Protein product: CASSGYSDEQFF.

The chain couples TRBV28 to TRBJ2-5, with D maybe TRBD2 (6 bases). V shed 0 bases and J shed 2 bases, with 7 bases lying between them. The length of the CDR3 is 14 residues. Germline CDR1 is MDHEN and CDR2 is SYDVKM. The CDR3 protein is CASSLWGGQETQYF. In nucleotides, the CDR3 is TGTGCCAGCAGTTTATGGGGGGGACAAGAGACCCAGTACTTC.

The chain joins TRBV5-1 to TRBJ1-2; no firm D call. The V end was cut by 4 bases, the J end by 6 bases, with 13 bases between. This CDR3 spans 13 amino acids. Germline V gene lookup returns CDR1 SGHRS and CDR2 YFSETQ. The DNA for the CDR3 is TGCGCCAGCAGCCCGGAGCGGGGTAATGGCTACACCTTC. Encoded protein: CASSPERGNGYTF.

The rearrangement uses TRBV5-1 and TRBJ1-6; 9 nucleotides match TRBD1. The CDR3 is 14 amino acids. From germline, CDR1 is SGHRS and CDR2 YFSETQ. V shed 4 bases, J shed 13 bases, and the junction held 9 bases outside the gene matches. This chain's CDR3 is CASSTGTGISPLHF. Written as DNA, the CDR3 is TGCGCCAGCAGCACCGGGACAGGGATCTCCCCCCTCCACTTT. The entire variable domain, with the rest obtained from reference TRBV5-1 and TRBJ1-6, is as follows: KAGVTQTPRYLIKTRGQQVTLSCSPISGHRSVSWYQQTPGQGLQFLFEYFSETQRNKGNFPGRFSGRQFSNSRSEMNVSTLELGDSALYLCASSTGTGISPLHFGNGTRLTVT.

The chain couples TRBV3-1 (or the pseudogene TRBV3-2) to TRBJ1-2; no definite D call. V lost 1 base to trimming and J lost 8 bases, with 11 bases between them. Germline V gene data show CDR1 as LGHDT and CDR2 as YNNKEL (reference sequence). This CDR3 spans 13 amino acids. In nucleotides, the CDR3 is TGTGCCAGCAGCCAAGCCGTACAGTTAGGCTACACCTTC. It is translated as CASSQAVQLGYTF.

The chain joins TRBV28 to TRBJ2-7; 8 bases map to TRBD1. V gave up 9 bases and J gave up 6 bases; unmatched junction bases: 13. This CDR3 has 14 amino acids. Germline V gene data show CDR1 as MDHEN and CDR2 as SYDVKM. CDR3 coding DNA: TGTGCCAGTAGACAGGGGTCAGATATTAGCGAGCAGTACTTC. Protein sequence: CASRQGSDISEQYF.

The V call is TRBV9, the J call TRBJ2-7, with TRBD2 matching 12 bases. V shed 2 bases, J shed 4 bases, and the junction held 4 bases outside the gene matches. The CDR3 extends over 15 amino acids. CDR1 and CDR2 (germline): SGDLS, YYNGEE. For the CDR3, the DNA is TGTGCCAGCAGCGTCACCGGGACTAGCGGGTACGAGCAGTACTTC. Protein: CASSVTGTSGYEQYF.

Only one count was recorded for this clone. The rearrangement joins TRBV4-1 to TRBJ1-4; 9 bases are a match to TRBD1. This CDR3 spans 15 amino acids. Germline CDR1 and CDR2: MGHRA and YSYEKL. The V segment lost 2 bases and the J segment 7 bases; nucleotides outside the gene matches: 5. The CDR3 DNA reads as TGCGCCAGCAGCCAACAGACAGGGGGGGGTGAAAAACTGTTTTTT. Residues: CASSQQTGGGEKLFF.

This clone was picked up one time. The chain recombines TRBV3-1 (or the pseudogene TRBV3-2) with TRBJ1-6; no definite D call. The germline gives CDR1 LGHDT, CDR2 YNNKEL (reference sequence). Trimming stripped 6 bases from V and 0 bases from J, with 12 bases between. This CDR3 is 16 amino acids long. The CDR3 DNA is TGTGCCAGCAGAGCTACTCTGAGCTCCTATAATTCACCCCTCCACTTT. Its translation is CASRATLSSYNSPLHF.

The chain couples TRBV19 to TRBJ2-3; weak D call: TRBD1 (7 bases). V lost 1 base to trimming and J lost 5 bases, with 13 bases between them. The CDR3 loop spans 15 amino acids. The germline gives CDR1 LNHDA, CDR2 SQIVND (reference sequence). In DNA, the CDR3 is TGTGCCAGTAGTATAGGGAGGGGGCAGGGAGATACGCAGTATTTT. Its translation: CASSIGRGQGDTQYF. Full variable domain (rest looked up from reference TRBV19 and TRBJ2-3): DGGITQSPKYLFRKEGQNVTLSCEQNLNHDAMYWYRQDPGQGLRLIYYSQIVNDFQKGDIAEGYSVSREKKESFPLTVTSAQKNPTAFYLCASSIGRGQGDTQYFGPGTRLTVL.

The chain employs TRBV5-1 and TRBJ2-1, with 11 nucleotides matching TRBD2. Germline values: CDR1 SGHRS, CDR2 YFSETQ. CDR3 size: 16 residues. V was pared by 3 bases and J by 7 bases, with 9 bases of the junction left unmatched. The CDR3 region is CASSSTLAGGGNEQFF. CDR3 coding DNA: TGCGCCAGCAGCTCCACTCTAGCGGGGGGCGGTAATGAGCAGTTCTTC.

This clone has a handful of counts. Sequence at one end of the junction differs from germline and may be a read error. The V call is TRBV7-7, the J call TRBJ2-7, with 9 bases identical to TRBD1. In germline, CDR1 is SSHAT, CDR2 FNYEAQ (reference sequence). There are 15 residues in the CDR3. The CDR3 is CASSRGQGDTYEQYF. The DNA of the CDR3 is TGTGCTAGCAGTAGGGGACAGGGCGATACTTACGAGCAGTACTTC.

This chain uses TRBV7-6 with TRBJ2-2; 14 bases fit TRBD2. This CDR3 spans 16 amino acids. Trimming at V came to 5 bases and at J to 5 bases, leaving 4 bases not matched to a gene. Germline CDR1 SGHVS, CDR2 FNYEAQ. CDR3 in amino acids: CASSRRTSGGTGELFF. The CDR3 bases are TGTGCCAGCAGCAGACGGACTAGCGGGGGGACCGGGGAGCTGTTTTTT.

CDR3 protein: CASSLSADLAKNIQYF. CDR3 DNA: TGTGCCAGCTCACTATCAGCGGATCTAGCCAAAAACATTCAGTACTTC. This chain links TRBV18 with TRBJ2-4; tentatively, D is TRBD2 (5 bases). The CDR3 covers 16 residues. Trimming removed 4 bases at V and 0 bases at J, with 13 bases between. From germline, CDR1 is KGHSH and CDR2 LQKENI.

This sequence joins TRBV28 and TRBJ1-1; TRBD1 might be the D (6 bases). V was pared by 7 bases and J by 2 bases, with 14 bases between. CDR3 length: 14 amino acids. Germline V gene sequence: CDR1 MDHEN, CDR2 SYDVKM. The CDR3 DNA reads TGTGCCAGCATGGTCTCAGGGGCTAACACTGAAGCTTTCTTT. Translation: CASMVSGANTEAFF.

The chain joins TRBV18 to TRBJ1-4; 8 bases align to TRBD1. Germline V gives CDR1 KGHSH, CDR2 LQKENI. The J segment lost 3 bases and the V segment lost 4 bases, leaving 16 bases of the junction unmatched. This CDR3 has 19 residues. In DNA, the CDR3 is TGTGCCAGCTCACGCAACCATCCGGGACAGGCAAAATCTAATGAAAAACTGTTTTTT. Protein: CASSRNHPGQAKSNEKLFF.

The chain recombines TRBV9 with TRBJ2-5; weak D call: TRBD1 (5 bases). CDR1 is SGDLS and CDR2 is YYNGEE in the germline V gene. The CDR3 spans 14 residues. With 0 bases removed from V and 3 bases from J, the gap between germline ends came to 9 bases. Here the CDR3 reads CASSVESGKETQYF. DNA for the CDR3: TGTGCCAGCAGCGTAGAATCAGGGAAAGAGACCCAGTACTTC.

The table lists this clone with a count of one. DNA of the CDR3: TGTGCCAGCAGGGGGACAGGGGCTAAATACGAGCAGTACTTC. This encodes CASRGTGAKYEQYF. The chain uses TRBV6-6 and TRBJ2-7; 10 bases fit TRBD1. The CDR3 is 14 amino acids. With 6 bases clipped from V and 4 bases from J, the junction kept 6 bases outside the gene matches. Germline CDR1 and CDR2: MNHNY and SVGAGI (reference sequence).

The DNA of the CDR3 is TGTGCCAGCAGGCAGGGGGCAACTAATGAAAAACTGTTTTTT. It is translated as CASRQGATNEKLFF. The chain joins TRBV28 to TRBJ1-4, with TRBD1 matching over 7 bases. The germline V gene has CDR1 MDHEN and CDR2 SYDVKM. This CDR3 has 14 residues. The junction had 1 base not matched to a gene; V was cut back by 6 bases and J by 0 bases.

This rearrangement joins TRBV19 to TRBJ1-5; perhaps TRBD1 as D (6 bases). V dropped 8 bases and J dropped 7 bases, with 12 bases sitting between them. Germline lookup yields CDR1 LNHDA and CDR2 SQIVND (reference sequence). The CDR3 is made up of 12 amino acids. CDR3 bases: TGTGCCAGTGCAGGGGTATGGCAGCCCCAGCATTTT. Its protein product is CASAGVWQPQHF. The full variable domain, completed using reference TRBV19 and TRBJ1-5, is DGGITQSPKYLFRKEGQNVTLSCEQNLNHDAMYWYRQDPGQGLRLIYYSQIVNDFQKGDIAEGYSVSREKKESFPLTVTSAQKNPTAFYLCASAGVWQPQHFGDGTRLSIL.

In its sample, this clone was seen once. As DNA, the CDR3 is TGCGCCAGCAGCTTGGCCGGGGAGGTACAGCCCCAGCATTTT. Protein product: CASSLAGEVQPQHF. This chain links TRBV5-1 with TRBJ1-5; D remains unclear. CDR1 and CDR2 (germline): SGHRS, YFSETQ. The V gene lost 0 bases and the J gene lost 7 bases, with 11 bases spanning the gap. The length of the CDR3 is 14 residues.

The CDR3 loop is CASSGAMSSGNTIYF. The CDR3 nucleotides are TGTGCCAGCAGCGGGGCTATGAGCTCTGGAAACACCATATATTTT. The chain couples TRBV9 to TRBJ1-3, with unresolved D. V gave up 3 bases and J gave up 0 bases, with 10 bases separating them. Per the germline V gene, CDR1 is SGDLS and CDR2 is YYNGEE. The CDR3 extends over 15 amino acids.

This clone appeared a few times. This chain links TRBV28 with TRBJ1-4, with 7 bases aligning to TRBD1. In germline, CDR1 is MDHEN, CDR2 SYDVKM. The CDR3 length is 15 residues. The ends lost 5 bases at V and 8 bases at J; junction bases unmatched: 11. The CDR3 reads CASSLPTGRGEKLFF. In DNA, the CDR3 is TGTGCCAGCAGTCTCCCGACAGGGAGAGGGGAAAAACTGTTTTTT. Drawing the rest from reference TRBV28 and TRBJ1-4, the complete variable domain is DVKVTQSSRYLVKRTGEKVFLECVQDMDHENMFWYRQDPGLGLRLIYFSYDVKMKEKGDIPEGYSVSREKKERFSLILESASTNQTSMYLCASSLPTGRGEKLFFGSGTQLSVL.

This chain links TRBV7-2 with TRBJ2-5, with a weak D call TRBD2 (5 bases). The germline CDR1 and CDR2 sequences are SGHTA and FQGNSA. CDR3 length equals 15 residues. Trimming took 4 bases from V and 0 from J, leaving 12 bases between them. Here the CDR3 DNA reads TGTGCCAGCAGCTGGACCTCGGGGTACCAAGAGACCCAGTACTTC. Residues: CASSWTSGYQETQYF.

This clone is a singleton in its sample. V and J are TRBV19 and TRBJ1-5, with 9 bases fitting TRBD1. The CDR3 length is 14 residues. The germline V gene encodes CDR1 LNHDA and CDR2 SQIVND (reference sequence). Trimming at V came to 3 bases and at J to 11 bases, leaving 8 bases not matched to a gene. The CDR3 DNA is TGTGCCAGTAGTATTAGACAGGGGGGAAAGACCCAGCATTTT. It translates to CASSIRQGGKTQHF.

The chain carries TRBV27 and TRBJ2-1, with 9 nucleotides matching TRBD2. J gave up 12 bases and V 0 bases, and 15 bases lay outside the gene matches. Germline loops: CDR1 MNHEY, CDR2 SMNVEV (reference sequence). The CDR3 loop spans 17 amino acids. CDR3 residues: CASSLSGIAGASSGQFF. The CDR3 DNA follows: TGTGCCAGCAGTTTATCGGGGATAGCGGGGGCCTCTAGTGGGCAGTTCTTC.